This T cell receptor beta chain came from a study of cytomegalovirus exposure and HLA in healthy donors. As for the study in general: In terms of ancestry, the Caucasian-associated cluster contained roughly 80% of the roughly 400 genotyped donors. Study-wide results and caveats: A later examination showed that TCR association rates differed by HLA locus, with DRB1 most and HLA-C fewest. A few CMV-associated chains proved CMV antigen-specific in vitro.

V lost 8 bases, J lost 5 bases, and 18 bases lay in between. The CDR3 runs to 15 residues. Germline loops: CDR1 SNHLY, CDR2 FYNNEI. Donors showed nominal health when sampled, although they likely had unrecorded immune exposures. PCR involved 60 Vbeta and 13 Jbeta primers. Some clones are missing from TCRdb's copy, which holds only in-frame ones; the method was immunoSEQ multiplex PCR. The repertoire has approximately 120,000 clones, approximately 89% of them found once; the top ten carry about 7%. This clone was seen only once. Its specificity is not known. The J gene is TRBJ2-2, the V gene TRBV2, with D maybe TRBD1 (6 bases). What was sequenced was PBMCs. This TCR came from a woman in her thirties in good health and CMV-seropositive. CDR3: CASDVRGLPTGELFF. CDR3 DNA: TGTGCCAGCGATGTCAGGGGCCTCCCGACCGGGGAGCTGTTTTTT.